The clone carrying this T cell receptor (beta chain) was recorded at least ten times. Its antigen is currently unknown. Researchers reported sorting CD4+ naive, central memory, regulatory and stem cell-like memory cells via CD45RO/CCR7/CD25/CD127/CD95/CD27. The V end lost 0 bases, the J end lost 3 bases, and 9 bases lay between the germline ends. The CDR3 runs 14 residues. CDR1 is MDHEN, CDR2 SYDVKM, per germline. This entry comes from a study of beta chain features in type 1 diabetes. The overall study: Examination of sorted cells across all samples involved around 110 million cells. Study results and limitations: In every one of the four CD4+ subsets, TCRB CDR3s were moderately but significantly shorter in Type 1 diabetes patients. When cDNA is sequenced, cells with high TCR expression could be over-represented.

The sequenced template was cDNA made from the entire isolated RNA. The method was immunoSEQ multiplex PCR; TCRdb's version includes in-frame clones alone and lacks a portion of them. The sample has more than 150,000 clones, around 9% seen once; the top ten hold 0.7%. The sample comprised central memory CD4+ T cells from blood. The chain joins TRBV28 to TRBJ2-7, with D uncertain. This receptor was obtained from a woman in her twenties or thirties with type 1 diabetes. The CDR3 region is CASSLWASNYEQYF. The CDR3 nucleotides read TGTGCCAGCAGTTTATGGGCTAGTAACTACGAGCAGTACTTC.